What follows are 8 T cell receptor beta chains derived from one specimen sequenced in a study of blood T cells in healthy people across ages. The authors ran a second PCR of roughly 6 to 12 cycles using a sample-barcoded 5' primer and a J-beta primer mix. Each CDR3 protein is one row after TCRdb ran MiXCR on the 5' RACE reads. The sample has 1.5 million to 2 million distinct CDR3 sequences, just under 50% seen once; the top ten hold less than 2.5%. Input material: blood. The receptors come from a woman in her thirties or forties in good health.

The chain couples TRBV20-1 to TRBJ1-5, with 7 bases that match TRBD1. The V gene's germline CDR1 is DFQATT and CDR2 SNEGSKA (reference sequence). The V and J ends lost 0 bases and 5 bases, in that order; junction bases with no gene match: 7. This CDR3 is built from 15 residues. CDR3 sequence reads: CSARENRGGDQPQHF. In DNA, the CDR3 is TGCAGTGCTAGAGAAAACAGGGGAGGGGATCAGCCCCAGCATTTT.

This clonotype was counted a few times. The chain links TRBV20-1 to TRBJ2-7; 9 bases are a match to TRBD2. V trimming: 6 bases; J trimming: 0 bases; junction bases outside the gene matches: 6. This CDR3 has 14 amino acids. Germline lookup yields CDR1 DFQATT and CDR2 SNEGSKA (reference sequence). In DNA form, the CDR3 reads TGCAGTGCCCAGAGCGGGGGGCTCTCCTACGAGCAGTACTTC. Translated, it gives CSAQSGGLSYEQYF.

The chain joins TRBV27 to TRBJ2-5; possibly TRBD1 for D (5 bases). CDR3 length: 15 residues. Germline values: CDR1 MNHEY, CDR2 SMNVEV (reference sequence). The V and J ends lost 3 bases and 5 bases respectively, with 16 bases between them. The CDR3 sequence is CASSLGNQGWETQYF. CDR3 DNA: TGTGCCAGCAGTTTGGGGAATCAGGGATGGGAGACCCAGTACTTC.

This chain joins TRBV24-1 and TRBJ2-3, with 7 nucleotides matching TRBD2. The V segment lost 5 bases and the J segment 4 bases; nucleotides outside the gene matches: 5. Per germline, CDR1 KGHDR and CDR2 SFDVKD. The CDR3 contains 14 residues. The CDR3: CATSGGGRSDTQYF. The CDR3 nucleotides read TGTGCCACCAGTGGCGGGGGACGGTCAGATACGCAGTATTTT.

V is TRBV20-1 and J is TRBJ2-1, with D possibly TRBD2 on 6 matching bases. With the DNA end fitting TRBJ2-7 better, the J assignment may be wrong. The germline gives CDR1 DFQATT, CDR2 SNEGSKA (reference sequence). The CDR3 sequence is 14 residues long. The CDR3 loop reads CSAELASSYNEQYF. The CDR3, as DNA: TGCAGTGCTGAACTAGCTTCATCCTACAATGAGCAGTACTTC.

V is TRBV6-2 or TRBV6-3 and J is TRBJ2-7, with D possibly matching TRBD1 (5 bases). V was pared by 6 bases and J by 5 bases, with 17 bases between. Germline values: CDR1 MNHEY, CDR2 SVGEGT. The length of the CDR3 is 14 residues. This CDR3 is CASSVGLPRNEQYF. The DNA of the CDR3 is TGTGCCAGCAGCGTGGGGCTCCCTAGGAACGAGCAGTACTTC.

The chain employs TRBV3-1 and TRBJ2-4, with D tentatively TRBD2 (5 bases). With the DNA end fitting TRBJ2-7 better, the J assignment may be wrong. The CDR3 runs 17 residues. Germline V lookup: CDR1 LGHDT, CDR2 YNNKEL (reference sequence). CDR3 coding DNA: TGTGCCAGCAGCCAAGATCGGTGGGAGATCGGCGCCTACGAGCAGTACTTC. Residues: CASSQDRWEIGAYEQYF.

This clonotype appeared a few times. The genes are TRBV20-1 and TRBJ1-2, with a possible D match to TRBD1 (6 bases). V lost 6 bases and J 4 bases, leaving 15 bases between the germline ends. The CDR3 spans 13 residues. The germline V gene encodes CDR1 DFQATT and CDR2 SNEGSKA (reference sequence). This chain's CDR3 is CSAPSGGIYGYTF. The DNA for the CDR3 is TGCAGTGCCCCTTCGGGGGGCATCTATGGCTACACCTTC.